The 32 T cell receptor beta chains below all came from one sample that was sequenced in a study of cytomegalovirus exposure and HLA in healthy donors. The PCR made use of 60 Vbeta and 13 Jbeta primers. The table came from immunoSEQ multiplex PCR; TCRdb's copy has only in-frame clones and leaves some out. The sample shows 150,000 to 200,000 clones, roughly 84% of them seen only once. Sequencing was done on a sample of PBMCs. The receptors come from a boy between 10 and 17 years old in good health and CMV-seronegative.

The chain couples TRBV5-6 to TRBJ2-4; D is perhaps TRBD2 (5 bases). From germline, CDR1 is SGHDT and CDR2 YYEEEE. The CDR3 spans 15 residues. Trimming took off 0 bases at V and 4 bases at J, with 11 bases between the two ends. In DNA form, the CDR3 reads TGTGCCAGCAGCTTGGTAGCGAGGTTGAAAAACATTCAGTACTTC. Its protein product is CASSLVARLKNIQYF.

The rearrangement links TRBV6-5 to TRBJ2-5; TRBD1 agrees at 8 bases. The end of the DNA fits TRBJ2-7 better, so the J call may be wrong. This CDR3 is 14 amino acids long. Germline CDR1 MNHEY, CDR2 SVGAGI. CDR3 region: CASSQGGTGYEQYF. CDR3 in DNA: TGTGCCAGCAGCCAAGGCGGGACAGGTTACGAGCAGTACTTC.

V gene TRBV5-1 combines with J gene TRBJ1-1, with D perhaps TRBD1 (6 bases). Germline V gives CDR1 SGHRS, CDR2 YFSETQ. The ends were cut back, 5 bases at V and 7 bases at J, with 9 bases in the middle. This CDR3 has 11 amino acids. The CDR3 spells CASRGGGEAFF. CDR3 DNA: TGCGCCAGCAGAGGGGGGGGTGAAGCTTTCTTT. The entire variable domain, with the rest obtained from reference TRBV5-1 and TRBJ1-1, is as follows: KAGVTQTPRYLIKTRGQQVTLSCSPISGHRSVSWYQQTPGQGLQFLFEYFSETQRNKGNFPGRFSGRQFSNSRSEMNVSTLELGDSALYLCASRGGGEAFFGQGTRLTVV.

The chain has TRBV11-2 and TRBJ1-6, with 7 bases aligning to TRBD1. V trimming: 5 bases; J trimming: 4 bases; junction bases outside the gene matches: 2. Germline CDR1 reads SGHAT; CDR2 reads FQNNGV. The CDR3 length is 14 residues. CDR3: CASSATGYNSPLHF. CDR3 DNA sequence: TGTGCCAGCAGCGCGACAGGGTATAATTCACCCCTCCACTTT. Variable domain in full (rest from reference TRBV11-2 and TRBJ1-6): EAGVAQSPRYKIIEKRQSVAFWCNPISGHATLYWYQQILGQGPKLLIQFQNNGVVDDSQLPKDRFSAERLKGVDSTLKIQPAKLEDSAVYLCASSATGYNSPLHFGNGTRLTVT.

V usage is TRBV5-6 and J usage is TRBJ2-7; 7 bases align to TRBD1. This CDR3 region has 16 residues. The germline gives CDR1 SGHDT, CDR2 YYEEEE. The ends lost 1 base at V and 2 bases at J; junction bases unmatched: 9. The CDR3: CASSLILVQGTYEQYF. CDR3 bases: TGTGCCAGCAGCTTGATTCTTGTACAGGGGACCTACGAGCAGTACTTC.

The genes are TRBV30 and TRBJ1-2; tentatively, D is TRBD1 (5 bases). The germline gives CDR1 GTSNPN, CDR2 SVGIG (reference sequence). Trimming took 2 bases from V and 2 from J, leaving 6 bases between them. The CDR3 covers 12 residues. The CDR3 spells CAWSQGNYGYTF. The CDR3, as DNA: TGTGCCTGGAGTCAGGGAAACTATGGCTACACCTTC.

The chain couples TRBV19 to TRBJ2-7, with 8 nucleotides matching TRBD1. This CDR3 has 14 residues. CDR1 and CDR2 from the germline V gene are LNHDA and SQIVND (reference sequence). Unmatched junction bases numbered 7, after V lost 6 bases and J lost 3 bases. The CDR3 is CASSLEQGVYEQYF. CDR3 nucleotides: TGTGCCAGTAGCCTAGAACAGGGGGTCTACGAGCAGTACTTC. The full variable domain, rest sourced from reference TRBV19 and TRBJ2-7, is DGGITQSPKYLFRKEGQNVTLSCEQNLNHDAMYWYRQDPGQGLRLIYYSQIVNDFQKGDIAEGYSVSREKKESFPLTVTSAQKNPTAFYLCASSLEQGVYEQYFGPGTRLTVT.

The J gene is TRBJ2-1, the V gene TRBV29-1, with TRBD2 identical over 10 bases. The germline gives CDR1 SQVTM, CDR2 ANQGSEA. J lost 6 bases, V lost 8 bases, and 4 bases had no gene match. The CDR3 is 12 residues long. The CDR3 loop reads CSILAGFNEQFF. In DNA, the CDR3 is TGCAGCATACTAGCGGGGTTCAATGAGCAGTTCTTC.

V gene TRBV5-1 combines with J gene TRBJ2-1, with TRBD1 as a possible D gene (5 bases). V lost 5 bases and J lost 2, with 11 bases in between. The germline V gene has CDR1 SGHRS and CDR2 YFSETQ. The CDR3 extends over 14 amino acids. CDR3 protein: CASSSAGTYNEQFF. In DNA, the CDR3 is TGCGCCAGCAGTTCCGCAGGGACCTACAATGAGCAGTTCTTC.

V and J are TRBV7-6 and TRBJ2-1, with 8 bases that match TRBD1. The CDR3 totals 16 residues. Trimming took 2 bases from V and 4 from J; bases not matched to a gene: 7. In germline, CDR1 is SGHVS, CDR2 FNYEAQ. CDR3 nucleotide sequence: TGTGCCAGCAGCTTATATCCGAGACAGGGGTACAATGAGCAGTTCTTC. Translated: CASSLYPRQGYNEQFF.

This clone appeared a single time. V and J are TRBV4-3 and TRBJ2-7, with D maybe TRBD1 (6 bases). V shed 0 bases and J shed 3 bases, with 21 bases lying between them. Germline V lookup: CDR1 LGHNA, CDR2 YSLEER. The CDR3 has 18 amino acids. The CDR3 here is CASSQDSSPGVFHYEQYF. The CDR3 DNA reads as TGCGCCAGCAGCCAAGATTCTAGCCCAGGGGTTTTCCACTACGAGCAGTACTTC.

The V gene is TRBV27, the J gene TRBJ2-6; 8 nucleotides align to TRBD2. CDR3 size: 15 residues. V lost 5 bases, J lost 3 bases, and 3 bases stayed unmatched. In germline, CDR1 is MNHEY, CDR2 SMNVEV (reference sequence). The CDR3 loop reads CASSLTSGGANVLTF. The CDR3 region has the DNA TGTGCCAGCAGTCTAACTAGCGGTGGGGCCAACGTCCTGACTTTC.

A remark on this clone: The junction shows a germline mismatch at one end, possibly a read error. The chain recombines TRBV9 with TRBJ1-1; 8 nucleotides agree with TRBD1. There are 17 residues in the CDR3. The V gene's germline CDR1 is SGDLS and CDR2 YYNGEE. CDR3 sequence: CASSLTGAKPPNAEAFF. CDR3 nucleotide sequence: TGTGCCAGCAGCCTGACAGGGGCCAAACCCCCGAACGCTGAAGCTTTCTTT.

The CDR3 region has the DNA TGTGCCAGTAGTCCGTACACCGGGACAGGGAGGATTAACTATGGCTACACCTTC. Amino acids: CASSPYTGTGRINYGYTF. The chain employs TRBV19 and TRBJ1-2, with 9 bases aligning to TRBD1. CDR3 length: 18 residues. V lost 5 bases to trimming and J lost 1 base; unmatched junction nucleotides: 14. CDR1 LNHDA and CDR2 SQIVND come from the germline V gene (reference sequence). The full variable domain, completed using reference TRBV19 and TRBJ1-2, is DGGITQSPKYLFRKEGQNVTLSCEQNLNHDAMYWYRQDPGQGLRLIYYSQIVNDFQKGDIAEGYSVSREKKESFPLTVTSAQKNPTAFYLCASSPYTGTGRINYGYTFGSGTRLTVV.

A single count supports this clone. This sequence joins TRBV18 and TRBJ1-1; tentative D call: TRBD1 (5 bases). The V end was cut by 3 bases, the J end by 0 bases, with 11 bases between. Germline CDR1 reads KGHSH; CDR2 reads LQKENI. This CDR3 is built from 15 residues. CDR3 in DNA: TGTGCCAGCTCACCTTTTACAGGTTTGAACACTGAAGCTTTCTTT. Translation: CASSPFTGLNTEAFF.

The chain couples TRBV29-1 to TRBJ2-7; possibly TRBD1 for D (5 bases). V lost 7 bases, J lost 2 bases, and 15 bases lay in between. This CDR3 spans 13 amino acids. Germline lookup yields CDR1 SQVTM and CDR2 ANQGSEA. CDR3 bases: TGCAGCGCCAGCAGGGCAGAACCCTACGAGCAGTACTTC. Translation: CSASRAEPYEQYF.

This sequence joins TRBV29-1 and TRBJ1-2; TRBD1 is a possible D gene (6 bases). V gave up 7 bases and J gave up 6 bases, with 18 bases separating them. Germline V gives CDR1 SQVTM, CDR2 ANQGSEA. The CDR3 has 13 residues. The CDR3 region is CSAERQQGDGYTF. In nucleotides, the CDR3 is TGCAGCGCAGAGCGCCAACAGGGAGATGGCTACACCTTC. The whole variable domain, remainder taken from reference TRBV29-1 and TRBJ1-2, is SAVISQKPSRDICQRGTSLTIQCQVDSQVTMMFWYRQQPGQSLTLIATANQGSEATYESGFVIDKFPISRPNLTFSTLTVSNMSPEDSSIYLCSAERQQGDGYTFGSGTRLTVV.

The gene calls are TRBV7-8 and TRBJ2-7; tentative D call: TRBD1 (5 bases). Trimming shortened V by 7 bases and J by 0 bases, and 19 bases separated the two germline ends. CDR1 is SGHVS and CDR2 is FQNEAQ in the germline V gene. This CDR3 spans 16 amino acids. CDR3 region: CASTQPFRASSYEQYF. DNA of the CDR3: TGTGCCAGCACCCAACCCTTCAGGGCGAGCTCCTACGAGCAGTACTTC.

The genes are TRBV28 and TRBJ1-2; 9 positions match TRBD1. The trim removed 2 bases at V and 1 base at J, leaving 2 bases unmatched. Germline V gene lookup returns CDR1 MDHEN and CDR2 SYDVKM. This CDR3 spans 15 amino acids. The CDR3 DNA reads TGTGCCAGCAGTTTAAGACAGGGGGGTAACTATGGCTACACCTTC. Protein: CASSLRQGGNYGYTF.

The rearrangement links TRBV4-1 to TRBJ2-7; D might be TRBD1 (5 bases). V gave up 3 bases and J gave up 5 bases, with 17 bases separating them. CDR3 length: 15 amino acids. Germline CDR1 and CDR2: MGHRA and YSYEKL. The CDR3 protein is CASSQGSRVRDEQYF. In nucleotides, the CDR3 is TGCGCCAGCAGCCAGGGTAGCAGGGTCAGGGACGAGCAGTACTTC.

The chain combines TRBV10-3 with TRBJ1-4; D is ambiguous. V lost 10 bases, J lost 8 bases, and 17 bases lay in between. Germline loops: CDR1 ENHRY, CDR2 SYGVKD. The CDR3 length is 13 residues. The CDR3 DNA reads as TGTGCCACCCTCCCCGCACGGGGAGAAAAACTGTTTTTT. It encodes CATLPARGEKLFF.

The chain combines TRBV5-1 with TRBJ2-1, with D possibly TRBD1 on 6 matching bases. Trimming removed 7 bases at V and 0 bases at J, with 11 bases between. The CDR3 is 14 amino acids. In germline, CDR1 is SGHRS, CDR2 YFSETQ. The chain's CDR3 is CASFSGVSYNEQFF. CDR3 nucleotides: TGCGCCAGCTTCTCAGGGGTCTCCTACAATGAGCAGTTCTTC.

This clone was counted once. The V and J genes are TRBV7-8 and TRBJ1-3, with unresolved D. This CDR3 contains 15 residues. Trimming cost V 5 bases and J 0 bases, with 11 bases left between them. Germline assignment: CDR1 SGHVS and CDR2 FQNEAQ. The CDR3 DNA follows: TGTGCCAGCAGCCCACGCCTTAGCTCTGGAAACACCATATATTTT. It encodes CASSPRLSSGNTIYF.

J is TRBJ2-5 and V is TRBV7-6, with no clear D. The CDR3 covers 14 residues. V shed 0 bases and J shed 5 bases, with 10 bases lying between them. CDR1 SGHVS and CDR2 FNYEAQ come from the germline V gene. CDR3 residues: CASSLAPQRETQYF. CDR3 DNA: TGTGCCAGCAGCTTAGCGCCGCAGAGGGAGACCCAGTACTTC.

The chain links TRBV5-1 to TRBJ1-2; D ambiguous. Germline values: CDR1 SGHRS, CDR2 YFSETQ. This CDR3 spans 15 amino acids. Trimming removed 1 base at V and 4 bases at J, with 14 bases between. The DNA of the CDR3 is TGCGCCAGCAGCTTGAGCACGGGAGGGAGCTATGGCTACACCTTC. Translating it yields CASSLSTGGSYGYTF.

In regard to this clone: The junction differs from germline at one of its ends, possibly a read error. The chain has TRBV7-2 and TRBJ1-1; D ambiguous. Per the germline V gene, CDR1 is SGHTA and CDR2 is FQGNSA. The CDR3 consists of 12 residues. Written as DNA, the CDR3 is TGTGCCAGCAGCTTAGCCCCTGGCGGTGTGGTCTTT. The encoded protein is CASSLAPGGVVF.

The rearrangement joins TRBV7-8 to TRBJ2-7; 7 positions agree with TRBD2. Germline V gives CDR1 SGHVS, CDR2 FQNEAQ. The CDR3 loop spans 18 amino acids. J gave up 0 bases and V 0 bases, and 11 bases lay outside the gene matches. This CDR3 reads CASSLATRGGDYSYEQYF. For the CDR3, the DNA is TGTGCCAGCAGCTTAGCGACACGGGGAGGGGATTACTCCTACGAGCAGTACTTC.

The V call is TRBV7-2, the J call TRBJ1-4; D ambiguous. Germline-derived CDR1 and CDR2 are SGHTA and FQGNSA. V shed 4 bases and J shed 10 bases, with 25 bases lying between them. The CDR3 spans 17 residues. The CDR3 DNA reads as TGTGCCAGCAGCTCGTTGAGGGAGGGATTTCTAAGTGGAAAACTGTTTTTT. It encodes CASSSLREGFLSGKLFF.

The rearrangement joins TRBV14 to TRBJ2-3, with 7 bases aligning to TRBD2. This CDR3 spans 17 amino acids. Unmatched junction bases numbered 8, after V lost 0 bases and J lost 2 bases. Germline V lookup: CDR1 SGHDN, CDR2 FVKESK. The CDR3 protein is CASSQDPLAAPTDTQYF. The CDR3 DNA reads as TGTGCCAGCAGCCAAGATCCCCTAGCGGCCCCCACAGATACGCAGTATTTT. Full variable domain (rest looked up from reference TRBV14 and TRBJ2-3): EAGVTQFPSHSVIEKGQTVTLRCDPISGHDNLYWYRRVMGKEIKFLLHFVKESKQDESGMPNNRFLAERTGGTYSTLKVQPAELEDSGVYFCASSQDPLAAPTDTQYFGPGTRLTVL.

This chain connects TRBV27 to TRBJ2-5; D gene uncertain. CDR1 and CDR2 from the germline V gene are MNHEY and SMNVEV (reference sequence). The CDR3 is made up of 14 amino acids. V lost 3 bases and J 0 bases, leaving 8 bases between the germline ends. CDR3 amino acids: CASSFLADQETQYF. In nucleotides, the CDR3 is TGTGCCAGCAGTTTCCTGGCGGACCAAGAGACCCAGTACTTC.

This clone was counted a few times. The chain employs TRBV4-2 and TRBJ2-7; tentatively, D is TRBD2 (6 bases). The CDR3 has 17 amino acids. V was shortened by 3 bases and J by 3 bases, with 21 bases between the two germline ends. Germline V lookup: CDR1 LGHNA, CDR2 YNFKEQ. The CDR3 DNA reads TGTGCCAGCAGCCACGAAAGGGCGGGGAAAGGCCTCTACGAGCAGTACTTC. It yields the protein CASSHERAGKGLYEQYF.

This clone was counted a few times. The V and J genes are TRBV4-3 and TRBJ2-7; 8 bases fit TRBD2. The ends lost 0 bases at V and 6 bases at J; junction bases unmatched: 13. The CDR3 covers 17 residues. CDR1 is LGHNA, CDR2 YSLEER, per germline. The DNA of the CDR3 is TGCGCCAGCAGCCAAGATTGGGTTTATGCGGGGGGAAGCGAGCAGTACTTC. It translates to CASSQDWVYAGGSEQYF.